This T cell receptor beta chain appears in the sequencing data of a study of cytomegalovirus exposure and HLA in healthy donors. Overall study findings and caveats: Within a later analysis, the majority of CMV-associated TCR beta chains appeared HLA-restricted. Reportedly, HLA-A and HLA-B alleles of most subjects were accurately predicted from TCR beta.

It was with 60 Vbeta and 13 Jbeta primers that the PCR ran. TCRdb keeps only in-frame clones here, not all; method: immunoSEQ multiplex PCR. The sample shows some 150,000 clones, about 80% of them seen only once. This CDR3 is built from 17 residues. The V segment lost 0 bases and the J segment 5 bases; nucleotides outside the gene matches: 6. Germline-derived CDR1 and CDR2 are MGHRA and YSYEKL. Points on this clone: Its antigen is unknown.

The sample taken for sequencing was PBMCs. The V and J genes are TRBV4-1 and TRBJ2-7; 14 bases line up with TRBD2. This sequence was found in a man aged 30-40 years in good health and CMV-seropositive. Written as DNA, the CDR3 is TGCGCCAGCAGCCAAGATAGGACTAGCGGGGGGAACGACGAGCAGTACTTC. It is translated as CASSQDRTSGGNDEQYF.